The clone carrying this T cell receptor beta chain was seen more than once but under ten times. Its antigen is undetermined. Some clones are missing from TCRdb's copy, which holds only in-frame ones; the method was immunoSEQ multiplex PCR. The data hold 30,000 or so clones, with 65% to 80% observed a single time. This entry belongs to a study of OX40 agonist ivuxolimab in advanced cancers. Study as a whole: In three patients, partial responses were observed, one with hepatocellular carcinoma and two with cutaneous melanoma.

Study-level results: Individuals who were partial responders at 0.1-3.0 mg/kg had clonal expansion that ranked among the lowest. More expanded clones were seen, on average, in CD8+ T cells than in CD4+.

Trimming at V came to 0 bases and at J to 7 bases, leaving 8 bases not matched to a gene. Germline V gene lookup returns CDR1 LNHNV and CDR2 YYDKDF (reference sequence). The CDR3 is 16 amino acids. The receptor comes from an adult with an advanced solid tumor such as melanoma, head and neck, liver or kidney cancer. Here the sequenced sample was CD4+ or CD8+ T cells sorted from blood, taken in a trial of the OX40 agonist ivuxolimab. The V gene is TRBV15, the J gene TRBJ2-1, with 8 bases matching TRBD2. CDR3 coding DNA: TGTGCCACCAGCAGAGATATCACTAGCGGCCAGAATGAGCAGTTCTTC. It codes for CATSRDITSGQNEQFF.